This entry concerns a single TCR beta chain. CDR1 is MNHEY and CDR2 is SVGAGI in the germline V gene. Trimming took 8 bases from V and 10 from J; bases not matched to a gene: 10. This CDR3 contains 14 residues. In the authors' workflow: For nucleated cells, counts were estimated from reference gene primer amplification. This table comes from immunoSEQ multiplex PCR, and its TCRdb copy is limited to in-frame clones, with some not included. V and J calls plus clone size are reproduced from that table; the DNA served to infer D and trimming. The sample holds around 100,000 clones, approximately 86% seen once. This specimen belongs to a study of blood T cell repertoires in COVID-19. Study as a whole: COVID-19 samples, acute and convalescent, were from the United States, Italy and Spain. From T cells, B-cell-depleted T cells, or PBMCs came the material, which was cDNA or gDNA.

This receptor was obtained from a man of 80 years or more with acute or convalescent COVID-19. The chain carries TRBV6-5 and TRBJ1-4, with 10 bases identical to TRBD1. The sequenced sample consisted of peripheral blood. The CDR3 DNA is TGTGCCAGCGGACGGGGACAGGGGTCTGTAAAACTGTTTTTT. This translates into CASGRGQGSVKLFF.